This TCR beta chain was found in a study of shared clonotypes between healthy human individuals. The germline gives CDR1 SGHVS, CDR2 FNYEAQ. The V gene lost 6 bases and the J gene lost 0 bases, with 8 bases spanning the gap. This CDR3 comprises 13 residues. The data were produced by immunoSEQ multiplex PCR, yet TCRdb's version contains in-frame clones alone and is incomplete. The sample contains 2 million to 2.5 million clones, 85% to 95% of which appear only once. This chain links TRBV7-6 with TRBJ2-5; D gene uncertain. The receptor was isolated from a man between 18 and 29 years old in good health. Some clones in this sample may be carry-over from other donors' samples. Sequenced sample: naive CD4+ T cells from PBMCs. Subset of the sample: CD45RA+ positively selected. CDR3 sequence (DNA): TGTGCCAGCAGGGGTCGGTACCAAGAGACCCAGTACTTC. It yields the protein CASRGRYQETQYF.